These T cell receptor beta chains were read from a single sample in a study of CD8 T cells in ankylosing spondylitis. One entry per CDR3 protein, called by TCRdb with MiXCR from the 5' RACE reads. The repertoire holds about 390,000 distinct CDR3 sequences, with approximately 20% as singletons. What was sequenced was blood, either unsorted or a sorted T cell fraction (not recorded which). Receptors were obtained from a male donor with ankylosing spondylitis. Each CDR3 is given with its conserved first and last residue. The order of the fields is V gene, CDR3 protein.

V: TRBV9
CDR3: CASSVGGRGELFF

V: TRBV7-2
CDR3: CASSLARQGLYGYTF

V: TRBV20-1
CDR3: CSQRLAGVYEQYF

V: TRBV10-3
CDR3: CAIKGGVNQETQYF

V: TRBV7-3
CDR3: CASSFQGRTDTQYF

V: TRBV7-2
CDR3: CASSLGVRSEAFF

V: TRBV5-1
CDR3: CASSDRVAGVGDTQYF

V: TRBV4-2
CDR3: CASSQEDRATGELFF

V: TRBV7-9
CDR3: CASSSPGLETQYF

V: TRBV6-1
CDR3: CASRPGRADTIYF

V: TRBV20-1
CDR3: CSATSEGGDEQFF

V: TRBV29-1
CDR3: CSVGATYYEQYF

V: TRBV7-9
CDR3: CASSAGIFKETQYF

V: TRBV4-1
CDR3: CASSQGLGESTDTQYF

V: TRBV11-2
CDR3: CASSSRLAGVDTQYF

V: TRBV4-1
CDR3: CASSQLHLAGGPFEQYF

V: TRBV12-3/TRBV12-4
CDR3: CASSLLAINTGELFF

V: TRBV3-1
CDR3: CASSQDLTSSYNSPLHF

V: TRBV20-1
CDR3: CSAPGQGTYNEQFF

V: TRBV2
CDR3: CASSEANYNEQFF

V: TRBV2
CDR3: CASNWRSSYNEQFF

V: TRBV29-1
CDR3: CSVSGGNYGYTF

V: TRBV25-1
CDR3: CASSDAKTGLNTEAFF

V: TRBV6-5
CDR3: CASSYSDSWTGLDYGYTF

V: TRBV7-8
CDR3: CASSLTLAPADNEQFF

V: TRBV28
CDR3: CASSVTARQPQHF